This record covers a single T cell receptor beta chain. The antigen is unknown. The sample originates from a study of OX40 agonist ivuxolimab in advanced cancers. Across the study: The patients got ivuxolimab, which is an agonistic anti-OX40 (CD134) antibody. Three patients responded partially, comprising one with hepatocellular carcinoma and two with cutaneous melanoma.

The CDR3 has 14 residues. The V end was cut by 5 bases, the J end by 5 bases, with 13 bases between. Germline CDR1 and CDR2: LNHNV and YYDKDF (reference sequence). Findings and limits, study-wide: Clonal expansion by week 6 occurred in CD4+ and CD8+ blood T cells (at 0.1 to 3.0 mg/kg). More expanded clones were seen, on average, in CD8+ T cells than in CD4+.

Clones were read by immunoSEQ multiplex PCR, and TCRdb kept only the in-frame ones, dropping some. The top ten hold around 0.8% of the sample, which has roughly 58,000 clones, 80% to 90% seen once. The sample here was CD4+ or CD8+ T cells sorted from blood, taken in a trial of the OX40 agonist ivuxolimab. The chain recombines TRBV15 with TRBJ1-5; tentatively, D is TRBD1 (5 bases). The receptor's source is an adult with an advanced solid tumor such as melanoma, head and neck, liver or kidney cancer. CDR3 bases: TGTGCCACCAGCGGTTGGGGGTCTCATCAGCCCCAGCATTTT. Protein: CATSGWGSHQPQHF. Full variable domain (missing parts from reference TRBV15 and TRBJ1-5): DAMVIQNPRYQVTQFGKPVTLSCSQTLNHNVMYWYQQKSSQAPKLLFHYYDKDFNNEADTPDNFQSRRPNTSFCFLDIRSPGLGDTAMYLCATSGWGSHQPQHFGDGTRLSIL.